This T cell receptor beta chain was retrieved from a study of T cells after yellow fever vaccination. CDR1 and CDR2 from the germline V gene are SGHRS and YFSETQ. The CDR3 loop spans 16 amino acids. J was trimmed by 2 bases and V by 4 bases; bases with no gene match: 11. In its sample, this clonotype was seen a few times. TCRdb reanalysed the 5' RACE reads using MiXCR and keeps one entry per CDR3 protein. The table shows some 400,000 distinct CDR3 sequences, with approximately 5.7% occurring only once. The chain joins TRBV5-1 to TRBJ2-5; the match to TRBD2 covers 7 bases. The clonotype originates from a young man who received the YFV17D yellow fever vaccine. The material was PBMCs, obtained 5 days after the yellow fever booster vaccination. CDR3 sequence (DNA): TGCGCCAGCAGCCGAGCGGGGCGGGAGCCGCAAGAGACCCAGTACTTC. Protein: CASSRAGREPQETQYF.